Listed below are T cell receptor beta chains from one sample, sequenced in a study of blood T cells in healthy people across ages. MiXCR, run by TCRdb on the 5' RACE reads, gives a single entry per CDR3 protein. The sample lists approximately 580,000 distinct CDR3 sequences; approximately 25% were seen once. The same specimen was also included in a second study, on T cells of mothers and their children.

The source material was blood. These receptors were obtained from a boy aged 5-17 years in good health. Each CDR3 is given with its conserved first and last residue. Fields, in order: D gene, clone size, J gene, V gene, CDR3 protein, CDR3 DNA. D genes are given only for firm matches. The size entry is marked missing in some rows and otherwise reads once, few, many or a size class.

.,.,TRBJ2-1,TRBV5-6,CASSLDVSEEFF,TGTGCCAGCAGCTTGGATGTGAGTGAGGAGTTCTTC
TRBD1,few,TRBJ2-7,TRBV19,CASSPRTGRGVTYEQYF,TGTGCCAGTAGTCCCCGGACAGGCCGAGGGGTTACCTACGAGCAGTACTTC
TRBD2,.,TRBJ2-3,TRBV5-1,CASSLARAGILTDTQYF,TGCGCCAGCAGCTTGGCCAGAGCGGGGATATTAACAGATACGCAGTATTTT
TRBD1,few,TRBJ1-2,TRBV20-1,CSAEGTGATNYGYTF,TGCAGTGCTGAGGGGACAGGGGCAACTAACTATGGCTACACCTTC
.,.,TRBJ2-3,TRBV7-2,CASGSGITDTQYF,TGTGCCAGCGGCTCGGGGATTACAGATACGCAGTATTTT
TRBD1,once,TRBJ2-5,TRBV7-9,CASSGPVSGGETQYF,TGTGCCAGCAGCGGACCAGTTTCAGGGGGCGAGACCCAGTACTTC
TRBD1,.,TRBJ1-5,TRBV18,CASSPRDRGIGQPQHF,TGTGCCAGCTCACCGAGAGACAGGGGAATCGGACAGCCCCAGCATTTT
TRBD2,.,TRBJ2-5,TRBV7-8,CASSLQGLAGGETQYF,TGTGCCAGCAGCTTACAGGGACTAGCGGGAGGAGAGACCCAGTACTTC
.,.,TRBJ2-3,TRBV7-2,CASSSDGLSTDTQYF,TGTGCCAGCAGCTCCGATGGACTGAGCACAGATACGCAGTATTTT
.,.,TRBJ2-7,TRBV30,CAWSLGGRYEQYF,TGTGCCTGGAGCCTTGGGGGGCGGTACGAGCAGTACTTC
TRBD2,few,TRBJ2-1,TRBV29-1,CSVEDGTSGYNEQFF,TGCAGCGTTGAAGATGGGACTAGCGGATACAATGAGCAGTTCTTC
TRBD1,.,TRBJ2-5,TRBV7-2,CASSYGPGTGPVAQYF,TGTGCCAGCAGTTATGGCCCGGGGACAGGGCCCGTGGCCCAGTACTTC
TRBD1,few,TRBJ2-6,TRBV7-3,CASSPLRGRGANVLTF,TGTGCCAGCAGCCCCTTAAGGGGGCGCGGGGCCAACGTCCTGACTTTC
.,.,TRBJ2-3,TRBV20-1,CSASPGPDTQYF,TGCAGTGCTAGCCCGGGACCAGATACGCAGTATTTT
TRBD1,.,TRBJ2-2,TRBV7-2,CASSWTGGAGELFF,TGTGCCAGCAGCTGGACAGGGGGGGCCGGGGAGCTGTTTTTT
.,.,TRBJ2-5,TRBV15,CATSRAPQTQETQYF,TGTGCCACCAGCAGAGCGCCACAGACCCAAGAGACCCAGTACTTC
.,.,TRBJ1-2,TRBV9,CASSVASRSGNYGYTF,TGTGCCAGCAGCGTAGCTAGCCGTTCCGGGAACTATGGCTACACCTTC
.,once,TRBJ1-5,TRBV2,CASSDIDTGKSNQPQHF,TGTGCCAGCAGTGATATCGATACAGGGAAGAGCAATCAGCCCCAGCATTTT
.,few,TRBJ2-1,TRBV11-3,CASSSSTGNNNEQFF,TGTGCCAGCAGCTCTTCAACAGGAAACAACAATGAGCAGTTCTTC
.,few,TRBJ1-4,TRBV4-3,CASSQVPDGTTNEKLFF,TGCGCCAGCAGCCAAGTCCCCGACGGTACAACTAATGAAAAACTGTTTTTT
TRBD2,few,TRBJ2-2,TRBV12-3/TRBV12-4,CASSSGRWAGELFF,TGTGCCAGCAGCAGCGGGAGGTGGGCCGGGGAGCTGTTTTTT
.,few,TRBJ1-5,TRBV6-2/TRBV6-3,CASSYQPTPQHF,TGTGCCAGCAGTTACCAACCGACGCCCCAGCATTTT
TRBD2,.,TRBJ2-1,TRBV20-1,CSASYSGIGSYNEQFF,TGCAGTGCTAGCTATAGCGGGATCGGTTCCTACAATGAGCAGTTCTTC
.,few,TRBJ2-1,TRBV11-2,CASSLEVSSYNEQFF,TGTGCCAGCAGTTTGGAGGTTAGCTCCTACAATGAGCAGTTCTTC
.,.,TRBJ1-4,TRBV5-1,CASSWGAVGEKLFF,TGCGCCAGCAGTTGGGGGGCGGTTGGTGAAAAACTGTTTTTT
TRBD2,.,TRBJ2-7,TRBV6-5,CASSSTGLAGSGEQYF,TGTGCCAGCAGTTCGACGGGACTAGCGGGATCTGGCGAGCAGTACTTC
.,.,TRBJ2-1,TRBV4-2,CASSQTDLGSYNEQFF,TGTGCCAGCAGCCAAACGGATTTGGGTTCCTACAATGAGCAGTTCTTC
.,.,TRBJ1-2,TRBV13,CASSFGENYGYTF,TGTGCCAGCAGCTTCGGAGAGAACTATGGCTACACCTTC
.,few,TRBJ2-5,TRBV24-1,CATSERDTSYTQYF,TGTGCCACCAGTGAGAGGGACACCTCGTACACCCAGTACTTC
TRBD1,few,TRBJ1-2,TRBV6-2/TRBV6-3,CAVVSTGSMTGYTF,TGTGCCGTAGTTTCGACAGGGAGCATGACTGGCTACACCTTC
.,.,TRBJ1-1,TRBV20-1,CSAQGRLNTEAFF,TGCAGTGCCCAGGGACGTTTGAACACTGAAGCTTTCTTT
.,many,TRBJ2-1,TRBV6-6,CASSYTGTYNEQFF,TGTGCCAGCAGTTACACGGGAACCTACAATGAGCAGTTCTTC
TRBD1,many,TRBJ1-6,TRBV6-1,CASRWGQDNNSPLHF,TGTGCCAGCAGATGGGGACAGGACAATAATTCACCCCTCCACTTT
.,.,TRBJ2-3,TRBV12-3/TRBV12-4,CASSLRGGSGGPTRPNTRYF,TGTGCCAGCAGTTTAAGAGGTGGATCGGGCGGGCCAACCCGCCCTAATACGCGGTATTTT
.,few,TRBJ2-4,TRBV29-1,CSAGPSGPNIQYF,TGCAGCGCCGGCCCGTCCGGGCCAAACATTCAGTACTTC
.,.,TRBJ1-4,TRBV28,CATTGGSWEKLFF,TGTGCCACGACGGGGGGATCCTGGGAAAAACTGTTTTTT
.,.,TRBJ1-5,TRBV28,CASSLWGRQPQHF,TGTGCCAGCAGTTTATGGGGGAGGCAGCCCCAGCATTTT
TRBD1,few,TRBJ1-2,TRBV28,CARRMQGATNYGYTF,TGTGCCAGGAGAATGCAGGGGGCTACGAACTATGGCTACACCTTC